Listed below are T cell receptor beta chains from one sample, sequenced in a study of shared clonotypes between healthy human individuals. Profiling relied on immunoSEQ multiplex PCR, and the TCRdb table lists in-frame clones only, not all of them. The sample includes just under 350,000 clones, about 73% seen only once; the top ten take under 11%. The sequenced material came from memory CD4+ T cells sorted from blood. These receptors all come from a man under 40 in good health. Each CDR3 is given with its conserved first and last residue. Fields, in order: J gene, V gene, clone size, D gene, CDR3 DNA, CDR3 protein. D genes are given only for firm matches. Clone size is not always given. Where it is, it says once, few, many or a class for expanded clones.

TRBJ1-2,TRBV6-5,.,.,TGTGCCAGCAGTTCTGCGCTGGGGGCGAAAGGCTACACCTTC,CASSSALGAKGYTF
TRBJ2-1,TRBV2,few,TRBD2,TGTGCCAGCTGTCTAGCGGGAGACGATGAGCAGTTCTTC,CASCLAGDDEQFF
TRBJ1-2,TRBV19,.,.,TGTGCCAGTAGTCCTGGGGGACTAGGCTACACCTTC,CASSPGGLGYTF
TRBJ1-1,TRBV15,.,.,TGTGCCACCAGCAGAGCAGTCGATCAGAACACTGAAGCTTTCTTT,CATSRAVDQNTEAFF
TRBJ1-3,TRBV18,.,.,TGTGCCAGCTCTCGGGACAACGCTCCTGGAAACACCATATATTTT,CASSRDNAPGNTIYF
TRBJ2-1,TRBV9,once,.,TGTGCCAGCAGCCTGGTTCTAGCGACTGACAATGAGCAGTTCTTC,CASSLVLATDNEQFF
TRBJ2-1,TRBV6-4,many,.,TGTGCCAGCAGCCAAGTAATCGACAATGAGCAGTTCTTC,CASSQVIDNEQFF
TRBJ2-5,TRBV11-2,.,TRBD2,TGTGCCAGCAGCTTAGGCTCCGGGACTAGCGGGCGTGAGACCCAGTACTTC,CASSLGSGTSGRETQYF
TRBJ1-5,TRBV7-2,.,TRBD1,TGTGCCAGCAGCCAAACTTCGGGACAGGGGGGCAATCAGCCCCAGCATTTT,CASSQTSGQGGNQPQHF
TRBJ2-2,TRBV30,.,.,TGTGCCTGGAGAGGTCCGTTACGGGGGACCGGGGAGCTGTTTTTT,CAWRGPLRGTGELFF
TRBJ2-3,TRBV6-1,many,TRBD2,TGTGCCAGCAGTGAAAGAGCGGGAGTACGAGATACGCAGTATTTT,CASSERAGVRDTQYF
TRBJ1-4,TRBV6-6,.,TRBD1,TGTGCCAGCAGTTACCACGACAGGGTTCTTGAAAAACTGTTTTTT,CASSYHDRVLEKLFF
TRBJ2-3,TRBV30,.,TRBD2,TGTGCCTGGAAGCTAGCGGGAGGTGCAGATACGCAGTATTTT,CAWKLAGGADTQYF
TRBJ2-1,TRBV2,.,.,TGTGCCAGCACGAAGGACCGGTATGAGCAGTTCTTC,CASTKDRYEQFF
TRBJ2-7,TRBV6-5,.,.,TGTGCCAGCAGTTCCGGGACTCAGGGGACCTTTTACGAGCAGTACTTC,CASSSGTQGTFYEQYF
TRBJ1-5,TRBV5-1,.,.,TGCGCCAGCAGCTTGGGGGGGACGGGAAATCAGCCCCAGCATTTT,CASSLGGTGNQPQHF
TRBJ2-3,TRBV5-4,.,TRBD2,TGTGCCAGCAGCGACAGGACTAGCGGGAGAAAGGGATTCACAGATACGCAGTATTTT,CASSDRTSGRKGFTDTQYF
TRBJ2-1,TRBV28,few,.,TGTGCCAGCAGTTTATCCTACAATGAGCAGTTCTTC,CASSLSYNEQFF
TRBJ1-1,TRBV5-1,.,.,TGCGCCAGCAGCCGAGACATAAACACTGAAGCTTTCTTT,CASSRDINTEAFF
TRBJ2-1,TRBV28,.,.,TGTGCCAGCGGGACCTACAATGAGCAGTTCTTC,CASGTYNEQFF
TRBJ1-3,TRBV21-1,.,.,TGTGCCAGCAGCAACGTTACAGGGAACTCCTCTGGAAACACCATATATTTT,CASSNVTGNSSGNTIYF
TRBJ2-5,TRBV2,once,TRBD1,TGTGCCAGCCTGTTGGGGACAGGGGCAGAGACCCAGTACTTC,CASLLGTGAETQYF
TRBJ2-3,TRBV5-1,.,.,TGCGCCAGCAGCTTGGTAATACGGGTTGCTAGCACAGATACGCAGTATTTT,CASSLVIRVASTDTQYF
TRBJ1-4,TRBV29-1,.,TRBD1,TGCAGCGGGGGACAGGGGAATGAAAAACTGTTTTTT,CSGGQGNEKLFF
TRBJ2-7,TRBV6-1,.,TRBD1,TGTGCCAGCAGGGGACAGGGAAGCTACGAGCAGTACTTC,CASRGQGSYEQYF
TRBJ1-3,TRBV18,.,.,TGTGCCAGCTCGCCCACGGGGGGCCAGGTTGGAAACACCATATATTTT,CASSPTGGQVGNTIYF
TRBJ1-4,TRBV25-1,.,.,TGTGCCAGCAGAAACAGGGCAGGAGAAAAACTGTTTTTT,CASRNRAGEKLFF
TRBJ1-6,TRBV2,.,TRBD1,TGTGCCAGCAGTGGACAGGGGGCGAGATCACCCCTCCACTTT,CASSGQGARSPLHF
TRBJ2-7,TRBV5-1,.,.,TGCGCCAGCAGCTTGGGGTCTGGGCGGCCCTACGAGCAGTACTTC,CASSLGSGRPYEQYF
TRBJ2-2,TRBV27,.,.,TGTGCCAGCAGTTTGAACAGGCTCACCGGGGAGCTGTTTTTT,CASSLNRLTGELFF
TRBJ1-4,TRBV28,.,.,TGTGCCAGCCTCTCCCCCCGATCAACTAATGAAAAACTGTTTTTT,CASLSPRSTNEKLFF
TRBJ2-3,TRBV11-3,.,.,TGTGCCAGCAGCTACCGGGCCTCTAGCACAGATACGCAGTATTTT,CASSYRASSTDTQYF